What follows is one TCR beta chain and its context. The data stem from a study of control samples from healthy donors and cancer patients. Some clones are missing from TCRdb's copy, which holds only in-frame ones; the method was immunoSEQ multiplex PCR. The sample has about 120,000 clones; roughly 86% are singletons. The germline V and J ends were trimmed by 6 bases and 8 bases, with 19 bases remaining between them. Germline CDR1 reads MNHEY; CDR2 reads SVGAGI. The CDR3 is made up of 14 amino acids. This clonotype was sampled from a man in his fifties or sixties in good health. Sequenced: blood. The gene calls are TRBV6-5 and TRBJ1-2; TRBD1 might be the D (6 bases). DNA for the CDR3: TGTGCCAGCAGGGGGGCAACGGGGGCGAAAGGCTACACCTTC. Its protein product is CASRGATGAKGYTF.